This entry features one T cell receptor beta chain sequence. Its target is not known. The method was immunoSEQ multiplex PCR; TCRdb's version includes in-frame clones alone and lacks a portion of them. The table has around 83,000 clones, about 81% seen once. The sample belongs to a study of OX40 agonist ivuxolimab in advanced cancers. General study points: Certain nonresponders additionally had low normalized T-cell clonal expansion. Within 6 weeks, CD4+ and CD8+ blood T cells expanded clonally at 0.1 to 3.0 mg/kg. No antigen was identified for the clonally expanded peripheral T cells.

V gave up 3 bases and J gave up 6 bases, with 14 bases separating them. This CDR3 is built from 13 residues. Germline CDR1 and CDR2: GTSNPN and SVGIG (reference sequence). The chain links TRBV30 to TRBJ1-2; unclear D gene. Sequenced material: CD4+ or CD8+ T cells sorted from blood, taken in a trial of the OX40 agonist ivuxolimab. The TCR originated in an adult with an advanced solid tumor such as melanoma, head and neck, liver or kidney cancer. For the CDR3, the DNA is TGTGCCTGGAGCCACCAGGTTATTAATGGCTACACCTTC. Amino acids: CAWSHQVINGYTF.